Reported below is one T cell receptor beta chain. With 60 Vbeta and 13 Jbeta primers, the PCR was carried out. Using immunoSEQ multiplex PCR, the repertoire was profiled, and TCRdb retains in-frame clones only, with some absent. Of fewer than 150,000 clones listed, around 63% are singletons. This specimen comes from a study of cytomegalovirus exposure and HLA in healthy donors. Trimming took 6 bases from V and 3 from J; bases not matched to a gene: 2. The germline CDR1 and CDR2 sequences are MNHNS and SASEGT. The length of the CDR3 is 14 residues. The receptor comes from a human donor in good health. The chain uses TRBV6-1 and TRBJ2-3, with 11 bases matching TRBD1. The sequenced material came from PBMCs. As DNA, the CDR3 is TGTGCCAGCAGGGGGACAGGGGGGACAGATACGCAGTATTTT. Translated, it gives CASRGTGGTDTQYF.